This entry lists 18 T cell receptor beta chains sequenced from one sample in a study of PD-1 blockade in classical Hodgkin lymphoma. No patient escaped relapse after autologous stem cell transplantation, and brentuximab vedotin exposure varied. Libraries were prepared by immunoSEQ multiplex PCR; TCRdb keeps only in-frame clonotypes and omits some of them. The sample holds around 16,000 clones, roughly 88% seen once. The sequencing here drew on peripheral blood mononuclear cells (PBMCs), taken before the second cycle of nivolumab. All receptors come from a human donor with classical Hodgkin lymphoma.

This clone turned up a few times. The J gene is TRBJ2-2, the V gene TRBV10-1; 10 nucleotides match TRBD1. V shed 1 base and J 7 bases; nucleotides not matched to a gene: 3. The CDR3 extends over 15 amino acids. The germline V gene encodes CDR1 WNHNN and CDR2 SYGVQD (reference sequence). The CDR3 here is CASSEWTGGIGELFF. The CDR3 coding sequence is TGCGCCAGCAGTGAGTGGACAGGGGGAATCGGGGAGCTGTTTTTT.

CDR3 sequence: CASSSGQGESSYEQYF. For the CDR3, the DNA is TGTGCCAGTAGTTCCGGACAGGGCGAAAGCTCCTACGAGCAGTACTTC. The chain links TRBV19 to TRBJ2-7, with 8 positions matching TRBD1. The V and J ends lost 5 bases and 0 bases, in that order; junction bases with no gene match: 9. Germline V gene data show CDR1 as LNHDA and CDR2 as SQIVND (reference sequence). CDR3 length equals 16 residues.

V is TRBV18 and J is TRBJ1-1; D unclear. The length of the CDR3 is 17 residues. The germline V and J ends were trimmed by 3 bases and 3 bases, with 20 bases remaining between them. Germline lookup yields CDR1 KGHSH and CDR2 LQKENI. As DNA, the CDR3 is TGTGCCAGCTCACCGGGGAAGGACCCCCCATGGGACACTGAAGCTTTCTTT. It yields the protein CASSPGKDPPWDTEAFF.

J is TRBJ2-1 and V is TRBV7-9; 10 bases are a match to TRBD2. This CDR3 region has 15 residues. Germline CDR1 is SEHNR and CDR2 is FQNEAQ (reference sequence). V gave up 5 bases and J gave up 8 bases; unmatched junction bases: 9. The CDR3 protein is CASSLSGRFHDEQFF. The CDR3 nucleotides read TGTGCCAGCAGCCTTAGCGGGAGGTTCCACGATGAGCAGTTCTTC.

V and J are TRBV14 and TRBJ2-7, with 9 bases aligning to TRBD2. In germline, CDR1 is SGHDN, CDR2 FVKESK. The CDR3 consists of 20 residues. V was pared by 4 bases and J by 1 base, with 20 bases of the junction left unmatched. The chain's CDR3 is CASSPGLAQPRNPLSYEQYF. In nucleotides, the CDR3 is TGTGCCAGCAGCCCGGGACTAGCACAGCCCCGCAACCCCTTGTCCTACGAGCAGTACTTC. Filled out from reference TRBV14 and TRBJ2-7, the complete variable domain reads EAGVTQFPSHSVIEKGQTVTLRCDPISGHDNLYWYRRVMGKEIKFLLHFVKESKQDESGMPNNRFLAERTGGTYSTLKVQPAELEDSGVYFCASSPGLAQPRNPLSYEQYFGPGTRLTVT.

This chain connects TRBV7-9 to TRBJ2-7; the D gene is possibly TRBD2 (6 bases). This CDR3 comprises 15 residues. In germline, CDR1 is SEHNR, CDR2 FQNEAQ (reference sequence). V lost 4 bases and J 4 bases, leaving 17 bases between the germline ends. The CDR3 region has the DNA TGTGCCAGCAGCTGGCGGGCCGGGACTCCTTACGAGCAGTACTTC. This encodes CASSWRAGTPYEQYF.

This chain links TRBV19 with TRBJ2-1; D might be TRBD2 (5 bases). The CDR3 length is 14 residues. V lost 6 bases to trimming and J lost 8 bases, with 17 bases between them. Germline assignment: CDR1 LNHDA and CDR2 SQIVND (reference sequence). CDR3 sequence (DNA): TGTGCCAGTAGGCCGGTAGCGAAGAATTATGAGCAGTTCTTC. Protein sequence: CASRPVAKNYEQFF.

The chain recombines TRBV5-4 with TRBJ2-7; D ambiguous. This CDR3 comprises 14 residues. Per germline, CDR1 SGHNT and CDR2 YYREEE (reference sequence). The germline V and J ends were trimmed by 0 bases and 3 bases, with 10 bases remaining between them. CDR3 sequence (DNA): TGTGCCAGCAGCTTGGGAGACACCGTCTACGAGCAGTACTTC. Protein sequence: CASSLGDTVYEQYF.

The rearrangement links TRBV18 to TRBJ2-7; 7 bases are a match to TRBD1. V lost 2 bases to trimming and J lost 2 bases; unmatched junction nucleotides: 3. The germline gives CDR1 KGHSH, CDR2 LQKENI. This CDR3 is built from 14 residues. The DNA of the CDR3 is TGTGCCAGCTCACCAACTACAGGGGCCTACGAGCAGTACTTC. Translation: CASSPTTGAYEQYF.

The CDR3 here is CASSLAGQTAQETQYF. In DNA form, the CDR3 reads TGTGCCAGCAGCTTGGCAGGACAGACGGCGCAAGAGACCCAGTACTTC. The chain combines TRBV5-5 with TRBJ2-5, with D possibly TRBD1 on 6 matching bases. V was trimmed by 0 bases and J by 2 bases, leaving 14 bases between them. CDR3 length: 16 amino acids. CDR1 is SGHKS and CDR2 is YYEKEE in the germline V gene (reference sequence).

This chain joins TRBV27 and TRBJ1-5; D uncertain. This CDR3 has 15 amino acids. Germline-derived CDR1 and CDR2 are MNHEY and SMNVEV (reference sequence). The V end was cut by 6 bases, the J end by 4 bases, with 16 bases between. CDR3 region: CASSSQWDGNQPQHF. CDR3 sequence (DNA): TGTGCCAGCAGCTCTCAATGGGATGGGAATCAGCCCCAGCATTTT.

The gene calls are TRBV7-9 and TRBJ1-5; 7 positions agree with TRBD1. The CDR3 is 15 amino acids. The V gene's germline CDR1 is SEHNR and CDR2 FQNEAQ (reference sequence). The ends lost 1 base at V and 3 bases at J; junction bases unmatched: 3. CDR3 bases: TGTGCCAGCAGCTTAGGGGACAGCACCAATCAGCCCCAGCATTTT. Protein: CASSLGDSTNQPQHF.

The chain employs TRBV29-1 and TRBJ2-7, with 8 bases that match TRBD1. Germline V gene sequence: CDR1 SQVTM, CDR2 ANQGSEA. CDR3 size: 15 residues. Losses at the gene ends were 5 bases for V and 3 bases for J; bases not matched to a gene: 12. This CDR3 is CSVYLERTGRYEQYF. The DNA of the CDR3 is TGCAGCGTTTACCTGGAGAGGACAGGGCGCTACGAGCAGTACTTC.

The CDR3 region has the DNA TGTGCCAGCAGCCTGGGGGGGAAGGGGGACCAGTACTTC. It encodes CASSLGGKGDQYF. The V gene is TRBV28, the J gene TRBJ2-5; TRBD2 might be the D (7 bases). The CDR3 is 13 residues long. V was cut by 6 bases and J by 10 bases, with 18 bases left in between. The germline CDR1 and CDR2 sequences are MDHEN and SYDVKM.

The DNA for the CDR3 is TGTGCCAGCATAGAAAGTCTTGGTTACGCGGGACAGACCTTGAACACTGAAGCTTTCTTT. This encodes CASIESLGYAGQTLNTEAFF. The genes are TRBV2 and TRBJ1-1; 7 bases fit TRBD1. The CDR3 runs to 20 residues. V lost 7 bases to trimming and J lost 0 bases; unmatched junction nucleotides: 23. Germline assignment: CDR1 SNHLY and CDR2 FYNNEI.

The chain joins TRBV2 to TRBJ2-7, with 8 bases aligning to TRBD1. V lost 6 bases, J lost 3 bases, and 10 bases stayed unmatched. CDR1 SNHLY and CDR2 FYNNEI come from the germline V gene. The CDR3 length is 15 residues. The CDR3 loop is CASRAPGQGHYEQYF. In DNA form, the CDR3 reads TGTGCCAGCAGGGCCCCTGGACAGGGTCACTACGAGCAGTACTTC.

This chain joins TRBV7-6 and TRBJ2-2, with TRBD2 identical over 8 bases. With V trimmed by 3 bases and J by 6 bases, 12 bases remained unmatched. Per germline, CDR1 SGHVS and CDR2 FNYEAQ. This CDR3 comprises 17 residues. CDR3 nucleotide sequence: TGTGCCAGCAGCTTCCACCCCCGGGGGGGGGCGGCCGGGGAGCTGTTTTTT. Its translation: CASSFHPRGGAAGELFF.

This clone has only one observation. The chain joins TRBV2 to TRBJ1-1; tentatively, D is TRBD1 (5 bases). The CDR3 runs to 12 residues. Trimming cost V 6 bases and J 4 bases, with 9 bases left between them. Per the germline V gene, CDR1 is SNHLY and CDR2 is FYNNEI. The CDR3 loop is CASRGVGTEAFF. Here the CDR3 DNA reads TGTGCCAGCAGGGGGGTTGGCACTGAAGCTTTCTTT.